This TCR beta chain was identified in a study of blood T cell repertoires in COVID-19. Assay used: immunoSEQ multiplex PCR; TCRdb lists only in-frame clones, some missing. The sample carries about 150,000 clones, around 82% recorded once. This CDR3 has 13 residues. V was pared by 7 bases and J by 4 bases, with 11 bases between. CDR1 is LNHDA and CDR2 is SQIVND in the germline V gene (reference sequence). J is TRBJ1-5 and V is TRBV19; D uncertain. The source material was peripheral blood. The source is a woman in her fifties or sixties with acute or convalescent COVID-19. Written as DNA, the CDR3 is TGTGCCAGTACCAACCGAGGGAATCAGCCCCAGCATTTT. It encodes CASTNRGNQPQHF.